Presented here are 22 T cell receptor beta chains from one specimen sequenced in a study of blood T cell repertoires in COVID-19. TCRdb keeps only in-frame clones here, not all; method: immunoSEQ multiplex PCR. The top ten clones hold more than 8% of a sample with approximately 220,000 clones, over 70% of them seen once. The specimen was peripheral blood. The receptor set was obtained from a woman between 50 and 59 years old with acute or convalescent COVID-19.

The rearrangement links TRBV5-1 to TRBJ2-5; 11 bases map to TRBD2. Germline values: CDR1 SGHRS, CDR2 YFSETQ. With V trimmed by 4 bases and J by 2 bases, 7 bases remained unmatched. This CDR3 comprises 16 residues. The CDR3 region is CASSLTSGSSQETQYF. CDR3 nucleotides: TGCGCCAGCAGCCTAACTAGCGGGAGTTCTCAAGAGACCCAGTACTTC.

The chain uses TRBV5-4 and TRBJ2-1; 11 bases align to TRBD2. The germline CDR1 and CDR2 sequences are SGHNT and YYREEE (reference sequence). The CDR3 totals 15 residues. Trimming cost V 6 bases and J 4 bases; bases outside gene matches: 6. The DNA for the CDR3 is TGTGCCAGCACCATAGCGGGAGGGGCTTACAATGAGCAGTTCTTC. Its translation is CASTIAGGAYNEQFF. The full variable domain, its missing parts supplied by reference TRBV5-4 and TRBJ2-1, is ETGVTQSPTHLIKTRGQQVTLRCSSQSGHNTVSWYQQALGQGPQFIFQYYREEENGRGNFPPRFSGLQFPNYSSELNVNALELDDSALYLCASTIAGGAYNEQFFGPGTRLTVL.

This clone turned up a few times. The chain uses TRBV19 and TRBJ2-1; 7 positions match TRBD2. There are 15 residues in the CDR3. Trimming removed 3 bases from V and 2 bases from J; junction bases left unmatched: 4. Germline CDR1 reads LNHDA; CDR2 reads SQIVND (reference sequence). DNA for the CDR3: TGTGCCAGTAGTATTCCTAGCGGTACCTACAATGAGCAGTTCTTC. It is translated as CASSIPSGTYNEQFF. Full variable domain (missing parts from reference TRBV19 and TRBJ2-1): DGGITQSPKYLFRKEGQNVTLSCEQNLNHDAMYWYRQDPGQGLRLIYYSQIVNDFQKGDIAEGYSVSREKKESFPLTVTSAQKNPTAFYLCASSIPSGTYNEQFFGPGTRLTVL.

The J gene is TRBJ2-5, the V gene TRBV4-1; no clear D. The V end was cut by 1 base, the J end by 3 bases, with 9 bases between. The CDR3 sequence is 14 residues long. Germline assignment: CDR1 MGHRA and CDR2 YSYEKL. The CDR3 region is CASSQGHLEETQYF. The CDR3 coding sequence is TGCGCCAGCAGCCAAGGGCACCTTGAAGAGACCCAGTACTTC.

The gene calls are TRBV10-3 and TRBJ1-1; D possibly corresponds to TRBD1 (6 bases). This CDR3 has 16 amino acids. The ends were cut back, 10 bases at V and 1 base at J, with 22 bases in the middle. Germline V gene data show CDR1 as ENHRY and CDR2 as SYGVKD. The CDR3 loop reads CATTRPGVTSNTEAFF. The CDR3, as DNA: TGTGCCACCACTAGACCAGGGGTTACCTCGAACACTGAAGCTTTCTTT.

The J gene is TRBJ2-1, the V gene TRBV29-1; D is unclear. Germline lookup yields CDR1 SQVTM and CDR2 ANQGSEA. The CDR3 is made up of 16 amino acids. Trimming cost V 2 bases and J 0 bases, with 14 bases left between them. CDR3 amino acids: CSVENMHSDSYNEQFF. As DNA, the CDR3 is TGCAGCGTTGAAAATATGCACTCTGACTCCTACAATGAGCAGTTCTTC.

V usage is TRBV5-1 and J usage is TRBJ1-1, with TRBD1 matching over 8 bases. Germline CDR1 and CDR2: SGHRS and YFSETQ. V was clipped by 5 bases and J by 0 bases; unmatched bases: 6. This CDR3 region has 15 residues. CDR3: CASRTGASMNTEAFF. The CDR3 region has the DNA TGCGCCAGCAGGACAGGGGCTTCGATGAACACTGAAGCTTTCTTT.

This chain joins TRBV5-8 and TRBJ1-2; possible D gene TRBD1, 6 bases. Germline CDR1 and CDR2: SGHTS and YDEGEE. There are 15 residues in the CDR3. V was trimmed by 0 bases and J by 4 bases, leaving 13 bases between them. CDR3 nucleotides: TGTGCCAGCAGCTTGGAGACCGGGACAAGCTATGGCTACACCTTC. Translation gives CASSLETGTSYGYTF.

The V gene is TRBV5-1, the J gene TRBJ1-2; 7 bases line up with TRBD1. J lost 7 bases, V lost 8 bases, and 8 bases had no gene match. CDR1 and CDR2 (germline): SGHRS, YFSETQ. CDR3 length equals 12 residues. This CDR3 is CASFDRASGYTF. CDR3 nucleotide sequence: TGCGCCAGTTTTGACAGGGCAAGTGGCTACACCTTC.

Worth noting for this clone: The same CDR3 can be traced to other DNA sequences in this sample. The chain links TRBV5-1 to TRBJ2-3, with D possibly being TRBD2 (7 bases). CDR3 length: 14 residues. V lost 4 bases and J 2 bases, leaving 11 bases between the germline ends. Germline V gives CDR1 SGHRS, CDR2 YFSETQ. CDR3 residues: CASSRGDNTDTQYF. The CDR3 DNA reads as TGCGCCAGCAGCCGGGGGGACAACACAGATACGCAGTATTTT.

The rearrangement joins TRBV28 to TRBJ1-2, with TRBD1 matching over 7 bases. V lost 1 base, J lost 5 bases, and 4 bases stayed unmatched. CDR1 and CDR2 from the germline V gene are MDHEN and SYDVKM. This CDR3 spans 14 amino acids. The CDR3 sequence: CASSLSGQLYGYTF. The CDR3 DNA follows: TGTGCCAGCAGTTTATCGGGACAGCTATATGGCTACACCTTC.

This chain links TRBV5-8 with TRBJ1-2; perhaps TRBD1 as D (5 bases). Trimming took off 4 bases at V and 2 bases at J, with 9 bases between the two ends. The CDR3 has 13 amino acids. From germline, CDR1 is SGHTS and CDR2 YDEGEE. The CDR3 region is CASSPRQNYGYTF. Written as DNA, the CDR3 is TGTGCCAGCAGCCCCCGACAGAACTATGGCTACACCTTC.

The CDR3 DNA is TGTGCCAGTCGGAAGTGGCAGGGTGGCTCACCCCTCCACTTT. Amino acids: CASRKWQGGSPLHF. The rearrangement joins TRBV5-6 to TRBJ1-6; D might be TRBD1 (5 bases). Germline V CDR1 and CDR2: SGHDT, YYEEEE. CDR3 length equals 14 residues. V lost 8 bases and J lost 10, with 19 bases in between.

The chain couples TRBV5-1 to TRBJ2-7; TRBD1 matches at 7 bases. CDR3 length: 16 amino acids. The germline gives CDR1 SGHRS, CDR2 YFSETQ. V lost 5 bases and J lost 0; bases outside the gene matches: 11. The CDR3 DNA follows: TGCGCCAGCAGTGCTCTCTCGACAGGGAGCTCCTACGAGCAGTACTTC. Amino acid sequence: CASSALSTGSSYEQYF.

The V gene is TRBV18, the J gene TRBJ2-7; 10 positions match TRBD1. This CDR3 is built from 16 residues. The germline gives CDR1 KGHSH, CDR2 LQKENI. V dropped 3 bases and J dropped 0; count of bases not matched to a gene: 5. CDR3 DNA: TGTGCCAGCTCACCTCAGACAGGGGGCAGCTCCTACGAGCAGTACTTC. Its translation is CASSPQTGGSSYEQYF.

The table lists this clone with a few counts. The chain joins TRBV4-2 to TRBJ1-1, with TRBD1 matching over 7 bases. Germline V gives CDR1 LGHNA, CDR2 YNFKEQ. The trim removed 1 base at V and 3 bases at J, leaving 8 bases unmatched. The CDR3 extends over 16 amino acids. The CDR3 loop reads CASSQAEGQPDTEAFF. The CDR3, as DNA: TGTGCCAGCAGCCAAGCCGAGGGACAGCCGGACACTGAAGCTTTCTTT.

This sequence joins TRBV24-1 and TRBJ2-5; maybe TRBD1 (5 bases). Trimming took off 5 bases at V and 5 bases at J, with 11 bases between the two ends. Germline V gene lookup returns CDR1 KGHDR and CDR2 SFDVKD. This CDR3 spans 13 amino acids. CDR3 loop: CATSGDRRETQYF. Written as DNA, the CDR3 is TGTGCCACCAGTGGCGACAGAAGGGAGACCCAGTACTTC.

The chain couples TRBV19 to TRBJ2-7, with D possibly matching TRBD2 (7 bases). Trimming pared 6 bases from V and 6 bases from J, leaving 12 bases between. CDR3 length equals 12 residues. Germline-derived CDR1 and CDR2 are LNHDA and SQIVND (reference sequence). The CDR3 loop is CASSVGGGEQYF. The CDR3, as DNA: TGTGCCAGTAGCGTAGGGGGGGGCGAGCAGTACTTC.

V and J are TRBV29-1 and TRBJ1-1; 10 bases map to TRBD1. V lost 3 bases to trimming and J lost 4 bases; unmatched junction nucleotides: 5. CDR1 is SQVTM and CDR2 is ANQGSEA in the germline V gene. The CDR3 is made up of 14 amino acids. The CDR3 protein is CSVDPRTGGTEAFF. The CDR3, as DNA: TGCAGCGTTGATCCCCGGACAGGGGGCACTGAAGCTTTCTTT.

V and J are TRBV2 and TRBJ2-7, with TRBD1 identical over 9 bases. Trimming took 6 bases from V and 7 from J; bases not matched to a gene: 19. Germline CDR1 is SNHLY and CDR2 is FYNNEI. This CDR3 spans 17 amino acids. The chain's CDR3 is CASRPKGGQGKTSEQYF. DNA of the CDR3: TGTGCCAGCAGACCAAAGGGGGGACAGGGAAAGACTAGTGAGCAGTACTTC.

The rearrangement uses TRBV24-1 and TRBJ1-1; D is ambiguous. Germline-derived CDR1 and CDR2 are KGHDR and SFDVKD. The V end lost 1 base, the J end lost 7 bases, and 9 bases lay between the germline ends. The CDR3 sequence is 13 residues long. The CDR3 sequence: CATSDLASDEAFF. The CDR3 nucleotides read TGTGCCACCAGTGATTTAGCTAGCGATGAAGCTTTCTTT.

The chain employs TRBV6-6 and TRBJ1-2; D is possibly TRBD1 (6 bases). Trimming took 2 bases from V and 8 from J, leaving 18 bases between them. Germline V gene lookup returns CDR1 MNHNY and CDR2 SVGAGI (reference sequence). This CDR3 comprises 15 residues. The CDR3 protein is CASSYTEGGLGGYTF. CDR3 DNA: TGTGCCAGCAGTTACACGGAGGGGGGGCTGGGAGGCTACACCTTC.